The rows below give T cell receptor beta chains drawn from one sample of a study of blood T cell repertoires in COVID-19. Profiling relied on immunoSEQ multiplex PCR, and the TCRdb table lists in-frame clones only, not all of them. Of about 46,000 clones in the sample, roughly 86% were seen once. Input material: peripheral blood. Source of these receptors: a man in his 60s with active or convalescent COVID-19. The CDR3 runs from the conserved cysteine through the conserved F or W. The D gene is left open where the match is weak. Not all rows give a size; the values are once, few, many and, for expanded clones, a class.

clone_size j_call v_call d_call cdr3_aa cdr3_nt
. TRBJ1-6 TRBV19 . CASSPSGAKMYNSPLHF TGTGCCAGTAGCCCATCGGGAGCGAAGATGTATAATTCACCCCTCCACTTT
. TRBJ1-6 TRBV5-4 TRBD1 CASSFDRGSPLHF TGTGCCAGCAGCTTCGACAGGGGATCACCCCTCCACTTT
. TRBJ1-1 TRBV27 . CASSVPGAGGTEAFF TGTGCCAGCAGTGTCCCCGGTGCGGGGGGCACTGAAGCTTTCTTT
. TRBJ1-2 TRBV5-1 TRBD1 CASSKGQHGYTF TGCGCCAGCAGCAAGGGACAGCATGGCTACACCTTC
. TRBJ2-2 TRBV7-9 TRBD1 CASSLSETGRTGELFF TGTGCCAGCAGCTTATCGGAGACAGGGAGAACCGGGGAGCTGTTTTTT
once TRBJ1-5 TRBV5-6 TRBD1 CASSIDRVGQPQHF TGTGCCAGCAGCATAGACAGGGTGGGTCAGCCCCAGCATTTT
. TRBJ1-1 TRBV30 . CAWSETPGNTEAFF TGTGCCTGGAGTGAAACCCCCGGGAACACTGAAGCTTTCTTT
. TRBJ1-1 TRBV11-2 . CASSLAGGRGTEAFF TGTGCCAGCAGCTTAGCCGGCGGCAGGGGAACTGAAGCTTTCTTT
. TRBJ1-2 TRBV29-1 TRBD1 CSVEWSPGGGYGYTF TGCAGCGTTGAATGGTCGCCAGGGGGTGGCTATGGCTACACCTTC
few TRBJ1-3 TRBV3-1/TRBV3-2 TRBD1 CASSDRAVSGNTIYF TGTGCCAGCAGCGACAGGGCCGTCTCTGGAAACACCATATATTTT
. TRBJ1-6 TRBV4-1 . CASSQDLGAYSPLHF TGCGCCAGCAGCCAAGATTTGGGGGCCTATTCACCCCTCCACTTT
. TRBJ2-7 TRBV6-5 TRBD1 CASTPTGGYEQYF TGTGCCAGCACCCCGACAGGGGGCTACGAGCAGTACTTC
once TRBJ1-1 TRBV28 TRBD1 CASSPSLKMDRDPPAFF TGTGCCAGCAGCCCATCTCTTAAAATGGACAGGGATCCTCCGGCTTTCTTT
few TRBJ1-3 TRBV24-1 . CATSDGSTRILYF TGTGCCACCAGTGATGGCAGCACGCGGATCCTATATTTT
. TRBJ2-5 TRBV28 TRBD2 CASTFGGGRETQYF TGTGCCAGCACTTTTGGCGGGGGGCGGGAGACCCAGTACTTC
once TRBJ1-1 TRBV6-6 TRBD1 CASSYKQGAHTEAFF TGTGCCAGCAGTTATAAACAGGGGGCTCACACTGAAGCTTTCTTT
few TRBJ1-3 TRBV4-1 . CASSQVEGRNSGNTIYF TGCGCCAGCAGCCAAGTAGAGGGCAGGAACTCTGGAAACACCATATATTTT